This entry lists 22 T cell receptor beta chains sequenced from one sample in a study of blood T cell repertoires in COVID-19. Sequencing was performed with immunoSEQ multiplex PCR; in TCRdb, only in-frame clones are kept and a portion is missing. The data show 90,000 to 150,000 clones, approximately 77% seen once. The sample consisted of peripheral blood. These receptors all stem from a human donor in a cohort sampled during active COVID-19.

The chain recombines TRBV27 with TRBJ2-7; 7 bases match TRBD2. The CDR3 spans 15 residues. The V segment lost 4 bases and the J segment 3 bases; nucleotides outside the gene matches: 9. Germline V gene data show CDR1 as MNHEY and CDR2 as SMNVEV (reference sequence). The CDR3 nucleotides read TGTGCCAGCAGTTGGGGAGGGCAAAAAAACTACGAGCAGTACTTC. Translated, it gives CASSWGGQKNYEQYF.

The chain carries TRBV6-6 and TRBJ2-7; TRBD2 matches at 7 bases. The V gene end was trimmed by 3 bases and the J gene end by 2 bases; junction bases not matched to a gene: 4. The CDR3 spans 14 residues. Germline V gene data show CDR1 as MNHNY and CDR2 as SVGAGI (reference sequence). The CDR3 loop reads CASSYGGGPYEQYF. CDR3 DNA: TGTGCCAGCAGTTATGGGGGGGGTCCCTACGAGCAGTACTTC.

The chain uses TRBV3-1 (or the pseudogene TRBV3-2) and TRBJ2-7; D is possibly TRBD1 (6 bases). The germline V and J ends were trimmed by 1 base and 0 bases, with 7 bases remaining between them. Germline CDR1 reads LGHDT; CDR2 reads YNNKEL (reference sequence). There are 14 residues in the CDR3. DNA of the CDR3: TGTGCCAGCAGCCAAGCCAGGGGCTCCTACGAGCAGTACTTC. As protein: CASSQARGSYEQYF.

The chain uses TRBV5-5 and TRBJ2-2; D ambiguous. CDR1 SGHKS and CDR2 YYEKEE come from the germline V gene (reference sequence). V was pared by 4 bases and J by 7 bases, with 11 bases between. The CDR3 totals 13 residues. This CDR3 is CASSMLGVGELFF. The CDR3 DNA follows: TGTGCCAGCAGCATGCTAGGTGTCGGGGAGCTGTTTTTT.

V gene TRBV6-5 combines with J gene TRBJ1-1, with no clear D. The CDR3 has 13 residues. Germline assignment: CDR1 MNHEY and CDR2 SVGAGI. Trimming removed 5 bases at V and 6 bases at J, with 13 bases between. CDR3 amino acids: CASSRSGNAEAFF. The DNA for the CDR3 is TGTGCCAGCAGTCGGTCCGGTAATGCTGAAGCTTTCTTT.

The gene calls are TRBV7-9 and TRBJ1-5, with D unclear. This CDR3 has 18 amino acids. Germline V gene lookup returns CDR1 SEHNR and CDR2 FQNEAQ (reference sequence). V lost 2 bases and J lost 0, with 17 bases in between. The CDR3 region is CASSLSHGGINSNQPQHF. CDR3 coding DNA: TGTGCCAGCAGCTTATCACATGGCGGGATTAATAGCAATCAGCCCCAGCATTTT.

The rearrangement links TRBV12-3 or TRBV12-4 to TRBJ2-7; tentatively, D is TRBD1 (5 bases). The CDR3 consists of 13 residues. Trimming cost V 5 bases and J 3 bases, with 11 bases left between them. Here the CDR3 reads CASSADSHYEQYF. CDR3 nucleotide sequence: TGTGCCAGCAGTGCAGACAGCCACTACGAGCAGTACTTC.

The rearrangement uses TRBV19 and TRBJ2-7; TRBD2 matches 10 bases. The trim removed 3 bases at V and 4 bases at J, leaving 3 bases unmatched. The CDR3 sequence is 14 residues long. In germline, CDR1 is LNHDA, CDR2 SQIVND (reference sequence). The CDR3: CASSMSSGSYEQYF. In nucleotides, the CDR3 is TGTGCCAGTAGTATGTCTAGCGGGAGTTACGAGCAGTACTTC.

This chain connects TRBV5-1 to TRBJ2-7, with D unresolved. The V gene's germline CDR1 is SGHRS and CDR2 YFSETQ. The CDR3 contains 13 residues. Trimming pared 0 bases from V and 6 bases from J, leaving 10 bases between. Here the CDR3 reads CASSLGAPGEQYF. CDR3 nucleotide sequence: TGCGCCAGCAGCTTGGGTGCCCCAGGCGAGCAGTACTTC.

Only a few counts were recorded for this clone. CDR3 in DNA: TGCGCCAGCAGCTCCACAGGTACCTACGAGCAGTACTTC. It encodes CASSSTGTYEQYF. J is TRBJ2-7 and V is TRBV5-1, with a possible D match to TRBD1 (5 bases). The germline V and J ends were trimmed by 3 bases and 2 bases, with 9 bases remaining between them. There are 13 residues in the CDR3. Germline loops: CDR1 SGHRS, CDR2 YFSETQ.

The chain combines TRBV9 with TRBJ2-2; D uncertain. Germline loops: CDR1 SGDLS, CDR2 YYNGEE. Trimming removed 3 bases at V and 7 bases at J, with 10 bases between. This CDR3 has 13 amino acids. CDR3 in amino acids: CASSDEPGGELFF. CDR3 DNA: TGTGCCAGCAGCGACGAGCCCGGCGGGGAGCTGTTTTTT.

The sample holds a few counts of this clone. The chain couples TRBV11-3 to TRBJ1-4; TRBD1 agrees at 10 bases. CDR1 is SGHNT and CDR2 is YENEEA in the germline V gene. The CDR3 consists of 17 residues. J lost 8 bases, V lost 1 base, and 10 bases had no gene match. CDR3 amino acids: CASSLAGQGGSWEKLFF. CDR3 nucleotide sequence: TGTGCCAGCAGCTTAGCCGGACAGGGGGGCTCGTGGGAAAAACTGTTTTTT.

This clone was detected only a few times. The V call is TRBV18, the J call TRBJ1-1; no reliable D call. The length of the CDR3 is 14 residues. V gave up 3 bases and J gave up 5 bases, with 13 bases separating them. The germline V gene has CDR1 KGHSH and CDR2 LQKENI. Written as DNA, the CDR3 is TGTGCCAGCTCACCGGCATCCCTCGGGACTGAAGCTTTCTTT. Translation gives CASSPASLGTEAFF.

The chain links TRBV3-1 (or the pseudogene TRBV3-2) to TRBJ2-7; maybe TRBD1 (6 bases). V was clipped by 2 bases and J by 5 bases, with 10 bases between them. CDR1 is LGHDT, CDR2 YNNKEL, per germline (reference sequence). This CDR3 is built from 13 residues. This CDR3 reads CASSQQGYNEQYF. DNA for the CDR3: TGTGCCAGCAGCCAACAGGGGTACAACGAGCAGTACTTC.

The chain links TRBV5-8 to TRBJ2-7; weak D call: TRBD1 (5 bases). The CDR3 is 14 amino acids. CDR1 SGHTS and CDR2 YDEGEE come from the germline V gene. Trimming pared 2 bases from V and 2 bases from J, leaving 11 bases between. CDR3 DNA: TGTGCCAGCAGCTTTGACAGCCGTACCTACGAGCAGTACTTC. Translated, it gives CASSFDSRTYEQYF.

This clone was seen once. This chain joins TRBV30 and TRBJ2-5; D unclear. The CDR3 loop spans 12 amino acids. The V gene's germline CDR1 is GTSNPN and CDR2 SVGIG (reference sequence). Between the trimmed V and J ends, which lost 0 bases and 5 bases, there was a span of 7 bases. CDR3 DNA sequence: TGTGCCTGGAGTGTAATAGCTGAGACCCAGTACTTC. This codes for CAWSVIAETQYF.

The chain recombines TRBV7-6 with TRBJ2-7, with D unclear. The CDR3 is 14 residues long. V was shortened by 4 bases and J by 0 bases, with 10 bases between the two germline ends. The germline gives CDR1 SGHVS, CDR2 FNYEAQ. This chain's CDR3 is CASSSPFGSYEQYF. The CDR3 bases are TGTGCCAGCAGCTCCCCTTTCGGCTCCTACGAGCAGTACTTC.

CDR3 region: CASSLSYRALTEAFF. CDR3 DNA: TGCGCCAGCAGCTTGTCATACAGGGCCCTCACTGAAGCTTTCTTT. The chain recombines TRBV5-1 with TRBJ1-1; the D gene is possibly TRBD1 (6 bases). The CDR3 totals 15 residues. The germline V gene encodes CDR1 SGHRS and CDR2 YFSETQ. Trimming pared 1 base from V and 4 bases from J, leaving 14 bases between.

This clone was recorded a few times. CDR3 sequence: CASSSPIGQGWEKLFF. The CDR3 DNA reads TGTGCCAGCAGTTCTCCCATAGGACAGGGATGGGAAAAACTGTTTTTT. The chain carries TRBV28 and TRBJ1-4, with TRBD1 identical over 8 bases. V lost 4 bases and J lost 8; bases outside the gene matches: 12. CDR1 and CDR2 from the germline V gene are MDHEN and SYDVKM. This CDR3 comprises 16 residues.

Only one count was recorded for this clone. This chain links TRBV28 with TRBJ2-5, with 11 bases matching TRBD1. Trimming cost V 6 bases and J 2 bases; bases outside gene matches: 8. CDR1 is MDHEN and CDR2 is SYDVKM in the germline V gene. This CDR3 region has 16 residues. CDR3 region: CASRLGTGGFQETQYF. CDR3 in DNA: TGTGCCAGCAGGCTTGGGACAGGGGGTTTTCAAGAGACCCAGTACTTC.

The chain's CDR3 is CASSTTGTGNLRAFF. The CDR3 bases are TGTGCCAGTAGTACTACCGGGACAGGGAACCTGAGAGCTTTCTTT. The chain combines TRBV19 with TRBJ1-1; 9 nucleotides agree with TRBD1. The CDR3 totals 15 residues. Germline CDR1 and CDR2: LNHDA and SQIVND (reference sequence). The V gene end was trimmed by 4 bases and the J gene end by 10 bases; junction bases not matched to a gene: 13.

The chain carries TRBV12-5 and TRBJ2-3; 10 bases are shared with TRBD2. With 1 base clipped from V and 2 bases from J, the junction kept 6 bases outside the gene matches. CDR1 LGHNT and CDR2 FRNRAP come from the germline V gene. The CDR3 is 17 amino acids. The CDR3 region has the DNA TGTGCTAGTGGTTTGGGAGGGACTAGCGTGCTCACAGATACGCAGTATTTT. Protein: CASGLGGTSVLTDTQYF.